Listed here are 21 T cell receptor beta chains from one sample, sequenced in a study of blood T cell repertoires in COVID-19. Sequenced by immunoSEQ multiplex PCR; TCRdb stores in-frame clones only, minus some. The sample lists a few hundred thousand clones; around 89% were seen once. The sample comprised PBMCs or T cells enriched from blood (not recorded which). Receptors originate from a man aged 25-45 years who had been exposed to COVID-19.

This clone occurred once. This chain connects TRBV4-2 to TRBJ1-1, with 7 bases lining up with TRBD1. Trimming took 3 bases from V and 8 from J; bases not matched to a gene: 9. CDR1 and CDR2 (germline): LGHNA, YNFKEQ. The CDR3 runs 14 residues. The DNA of the CDR3 is TGTGCCAGCAGCCAGCCTGGGACAGAAAGGGAAGCTTTCTTT. It translates to CASSQPGTEREAFF.

The chain employs TRBV12-3 or TRBV12-4 and TRBJ1-2; D possibly corresponds to TRBD1 (5 bases). V gave up 1 base and J gave up 4 bases, with 7 bases separating them. This CDR3 has 13 amino acids. The CDR3 sequence: CASSLETAYGYTF. In DNA form, the CDR3 reads TGTGCCAGCAGTTTAGAGACAGCCTATGGCTACACCTTC.

The chain has TRBV2 and TRBJ2-7; a possible D gene is TRBD2 (5 bases). CDR1 is SNHLY and CDR2 is FYNNEI in the germline V gene. The CDR3 covers 15 residues. V dropped 0 bases and J dropped 7 bases, with 16 bases sitting between them. This CDR3 is CASSEARLGPGEQYF. The CDR3 DNA is TGTGCCAGCAGTGAAGCGCGGCTCGGGCCGGGGGAGCAGTACTTC.

The J gene is TRBJ1-2, the V gene TRBV6-1, with 10 bases lining up with TRBD1. The CDR3 contains 16 residues. Germline CDR1 and CDR2: MNHNS and SASEGT. V lost 1 base and J lost 8; bases outside the gene matches: 10. The DNA for the CDR3 is TGTGCCAGCAGTGAAGTTTGGGGACAGGGGACGATAGGCTACACCTTC. Protein sequence: CASSEVWGQGTIGYTF.

This clone was seen once. The CDR3 is CASSSPGTSVTNEQFF. The CDR3 DNA reads TGTGCCAGCAGCTCTCCCGGGACTAGTGTGACCAATGAGCAGTTCTTC. The chain joins TRBV7-6 to TRBJ2-1; 8 bases match TRBD2. Germline V gives CDR1 SGHVS, CDR2 FNYEAQ. The CDR3 runs to 16 residues. V shed 4 bases, J shed 6 bases, and the junction held 11 bases outside the gene matches.

CDR3 in DNA: TGTGCCACCAGCATTGGGACAGTGATAGCCAAAAACATTCAGTACTTC. Protein product: CATSIGTVIAKNIQYF. The V call is TRBV15, the J call TRBJ2-4, with TRBD1 identical over 7 bases. The CDR3 contains 16 residues. CDR1 and CDR2 from the germline V gene are LNHNV and YYDKDF (reference sequence). V lost 4 bases and J lost 0; bases outside the gene matches: 6.

This chain uses TRBV6-1 with TRBJ2-1; 8 positions agree with TRBD2. The CDR3 loop spans 16 amino acids. CDR1 is MNHNS and CDR2 is SASEGT in the germline V gene. After removal of 4 bases from V and 10 bases from J, the junction contained 15 bases not matched to a gene. In nucleotides, the CDR3 is TGTGCCAGCAGTGTAATGGGAGCGGGGGAGGTTGGCGAGCAGTTCTTC. Translating it yields CASSVMGAGEVGEQFF.

The chain has TRBV21-1 and TRBJ2-2; the table's D call, TRBD2, has no DNA check behind it. TRBV21-1 corresponds to a pseudogene. The CDR3 has 15 amino acids. In DNA form, the CDR3 reads TGTGCCAGCACCCCCAAGGGGGGGCTGGGCGGGGAGCTGTTTTTT. Translation: CASTPKGGLGGELFF.

The rearrangement links TRBV6-5 to TRBJ2-5, with unresolved D. The V end was cut by 6 bases, the J end by 0 bases, with 14 bases between. Germline CDR1 reads MNHEY; CDR2 reads SVGAGI. The CDR3 has 15 amino acids. The CDR3 DNA follows: TGTGCCAGCAGCCTAAGCGACTTCTACCAAGAGACCCAGTACTTC. Its protein product is CASSLSDFYQETQYF.

The J gene is TRBJ2-1, the V gene TRBV27; 8 positions agree with TRBD2. CDR3 length: 15 amino acids. With 5 bases clipped from V and 1 base from J, the junction kept 4 bases outside the gene matches. Looked up from germline, CDR1 is MNHEY and CDR2 is SMNVEV (reference sequence). This chain's CDR3 is CASSVGLVSYNEQFF. CDR3 in DNA: TGTGCCAGCAGTGTGGGACTAGTTTCCTACAATGAGCAGTTCTTC.

The CDR3 sequence is CASSVAGENTEAFF. The DNA of the CDR3 is TGTGCCAGCAGCGTAGCAGGGGAGAACACTGAAGCTTTCTTT. The chain carries TRBV9 and TRBJ1-1, with D perhaps TRBD1 (6 bases). Germline lookup yields CDR1 SGDLS and CDR2 YYNGEE. The V end lost 0 bases, the J end lost 1 base, and 7 bases lay between the germline ends. The CDR3 runs to 14 residues.

The chain recombines TRBV19 with TRBJ2-2; D possibly corresponds to TRBD2 (6 bases). The CDR3 is 17 residues long. Deletions cut 2 bases from V and 1 base from J, with 14 bases between. Germline CDR1 LNHDA, CDR2 SQIVND (reference sequence). DNA of the CDR3: TGTGCCAGTAGTATAAATGGGGGGACGGTGAACACCGGGGAGCTGTTTTTT. Protein product: CASSINGGTVNTGELFF.

The rearrangement uses TRBV4-1 and TRBJ2-7, with 9 bases that match TRBD1. The CDR3 sequence is 17 residues long. J lost 3 bases, V lost 0 bases, and 9 bases had no gene match. Germline V gene data show CDR1 as MGHRA and CDR2 as YSYEKL. CDR3 in DNA: TGCGCCAGCAGCCAAGAAAGTTGGGCGGGACAGGGCTACGAGCAGTACTTC. As protein: CASSQESWAGQGYEQYF.

The chain employs TRBV11-3 and TRBJ2-1, with TRBD2 matching over 7 bases. The CDR3 extends over 13 amino acids. V shed 3 bases, J shed 10 bases, and the junction held 6 bases outside the gene matches. Looked up from germline, CDR1 is SGHNT and CDR2 is YENEEA. In DNA form, the CDR3 reads TGTGCCAGCAGCTTCCTAGGGCGGGGGGAGCAGTTCTTC. This gives the protein CASSFLGRGEQFF.

This rearrangement joins TRBV5-4 to TRBJ2-1; D unclear. Germline CDR1 and CDR2: SGHNT and YYREEE (reference sequence). Trimming removed 0 bases at V and 7 bases at J, with 8 bases between. This CDR3 contains 13 residues. CDR3 amino acids: CASSLESWNEQFF. Written as DNA, the CDR3 is TGTGCCAGCAGCTTGGAGAGTTGGAATGAGCAGTTCTTC.

This clone was observed a handful of times. This sequence joins TRBV27 and TRBJ2-7; TRBD1 agrees at 8 bases. V lost 1 base to trimming and J lost 2 bases; unmatched junction nucleotides: 4. This CDR3 is built from 15 residues. CDR1 is MNHEY and CDR2 is SMNVEV in the germline V gene (reference sequence). The CDR3 spells CASSLFQGATYEQYF. The CDR3, as DNA: TGTGCCAGCAGTTTATTTCAGGGGGCCACCTACGAGCAGTACTTC.

The V call is TRBV3-1 (or the pseudogene TRBV3-2), the J call TRBJ2-1; 9 bases line up with TRBD2. With V trimmed by 6 bases and J by 3 bases, 9 bases remained unmatched. The CDR3 has 16 amino acids. Germline lookup yields CDR1 LGHDT and CDR2 YNNKEL (reference sequence). CDR3 sequence: CASRPSGEKVYNEQFF. CDR3 bases: TGTGCCAGCAGACCTAGCGGGGAAAAGGTCTACAATGAGCAGTTCTTC.

The chain links TRBV9 to TRBJ2-3; 7 positions match TRBD2. The germline V gene encodes CDR1 SGDLS and CDR2 YYNGEE. CDR3 length: 17 amino acids. V lost 4 bases, J lost 0 bases, and 11 bases stayed unmatched. The CDR3 DNA reads TGTGCCAGCAGCAAACAACCGGGACTACCTAGCACAGATACGCAGTATTTT. Encoded protein: CASSKQPGLPSTDTQYF.

Turning to this clone: The junction does not match germline at one end; this may be a read error. V gene TRBV12-3 or TRBV12-4 combines with J gene TRBJ2-1; TRBD1 might be the D (5 bases). The CDR3 extends over 12 amino acids. The CDR3 here is CASSLGQGEPFF. The CDR3 nucleotides read TGTGCCAGCAGTTTGGGGCAGGGTGAGCCGTTCTTC.

The V and J genes are TRBV9 and TRBJ2-7, with 7 bases identical to TRBD1. Germline V gene sequence: CDR1 SGDLS, CDR2 YYNGEE. The CDR3 loop spans 16 amino acids. V dropped 4 bases and J dropped 0; count of bases not matched to a gene: 10. CDR3 in amino acids: CASSPRDSVSSYEQYF. The CDR3, as DNA: TGTGCCAGCAGCCCCCGGGACAGCGTAAGCTCCTACGAGCAGTACTTC.

This clone turned up a few times. The rearrangement joins TRBV4-1 to TRBJ2-2; perhaps TRBD1 as D (5 bases). CDR1 and CDR2 from the germline V gene are MGHRA and YSYEKL. CDR3 length: 16 residues. V gave up 0 bases and J gave up 7 bases, with 15 bases separating them. This CDR3 reads CASSQDRWGDDGELFF. Here the CDR3 DNA reads TGCGCCAGCAGCCAAGACCGTTGGGGCGATGACGGGGAGCTGTTTTTT.